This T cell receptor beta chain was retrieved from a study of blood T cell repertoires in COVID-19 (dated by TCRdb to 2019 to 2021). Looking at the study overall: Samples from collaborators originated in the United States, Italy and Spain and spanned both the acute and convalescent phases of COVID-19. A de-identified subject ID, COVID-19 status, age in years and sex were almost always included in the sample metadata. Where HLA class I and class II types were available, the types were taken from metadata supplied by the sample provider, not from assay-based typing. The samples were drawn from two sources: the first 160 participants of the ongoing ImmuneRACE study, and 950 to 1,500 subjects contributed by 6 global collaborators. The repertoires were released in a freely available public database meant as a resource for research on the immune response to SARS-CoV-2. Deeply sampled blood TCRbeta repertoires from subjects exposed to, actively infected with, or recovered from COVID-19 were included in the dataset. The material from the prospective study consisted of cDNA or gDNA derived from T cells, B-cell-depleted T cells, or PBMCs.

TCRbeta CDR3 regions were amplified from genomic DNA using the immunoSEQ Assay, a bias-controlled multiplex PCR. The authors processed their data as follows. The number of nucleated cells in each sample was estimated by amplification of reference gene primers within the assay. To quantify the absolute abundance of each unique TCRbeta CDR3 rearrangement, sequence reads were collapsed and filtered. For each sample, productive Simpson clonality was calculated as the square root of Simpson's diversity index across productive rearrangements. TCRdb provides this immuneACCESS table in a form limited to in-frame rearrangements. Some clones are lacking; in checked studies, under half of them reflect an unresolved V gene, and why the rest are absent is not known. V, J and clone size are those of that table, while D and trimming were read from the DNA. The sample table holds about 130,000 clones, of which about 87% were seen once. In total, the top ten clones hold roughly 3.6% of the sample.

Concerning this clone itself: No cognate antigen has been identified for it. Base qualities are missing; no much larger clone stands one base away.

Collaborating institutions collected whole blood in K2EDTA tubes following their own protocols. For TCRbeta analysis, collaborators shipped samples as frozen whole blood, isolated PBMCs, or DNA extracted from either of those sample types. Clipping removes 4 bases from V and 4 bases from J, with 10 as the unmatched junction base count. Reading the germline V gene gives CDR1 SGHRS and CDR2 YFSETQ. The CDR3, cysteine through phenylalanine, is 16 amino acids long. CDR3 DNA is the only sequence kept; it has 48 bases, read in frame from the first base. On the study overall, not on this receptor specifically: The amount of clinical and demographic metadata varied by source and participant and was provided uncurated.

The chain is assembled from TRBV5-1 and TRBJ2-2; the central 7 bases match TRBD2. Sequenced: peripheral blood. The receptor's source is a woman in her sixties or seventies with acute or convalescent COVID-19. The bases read TGCGCCAGCAGCGAGACCGCGGGAGTCGGCACCGGGGAGCTGTTTTTT. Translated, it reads CASSETAGVGTGELFF.